This T cell receptor beta chain emerged from a study of T cell repertoires in cytomegalovirus infection. With respect to this clonotype: Its antigen is still unknown.

The germline V gene encodes CDR1 SGHRS and CDR2 YFSETQ. The CDR3 contains 17 residues. Trimming stripped 4 bases from V and 1 base from J, with 20 bases between. Study-wide points: Summed frequency of public TCR beta families distinguished CMV carriers with the relevant HLA.

TCRdb used MiXCR to reprocess the reads, holding one entry per CDR3 protein. This table has hundreds of thousands of distinct CDR3 sequences, 15% to 20% appearing once. The material sequenced was PBMCs. The sequence was obtained from a human donor in good health (CMV status not recorded). Some clones in this sample may be carry-over from other donors' samples. The rearrangement links TRBV5-1 to TRBJ2-5; D might be TRBD1 (7 bases). The CDR3 coding sequence is TGCGCCAGCAGCGCGGGATCGCAGGGGGGCGGCCAAGAGACCCAGTACTTC. Translated: CASSAGSQGGGQETQYF.